These T cell receptor beta chains were read from a single sample in a study of T cells in Graves' hyperthyroidism and ophthalmopathy. TCRdb reprocessed the multiplex PCR reads with MiXCR, giving one entry per CDR3 protein. The sample holds under 400,000 distinct CDR3 sequences, approximately 14% seen once. The sequenced sample was blood. These receptor sequences come from a woman between 18 and 30 years old with Graves' hyperthyroidism that later progressed to Graves' ophthalmopathy. CDR3s include the opening cysteine and the closing phenylalanine or tryptophan. The D gene is left open where the match is weak. Size is stated for part of the rows, as once, few or many counts, or as a class when the clone is expanded.

CDR3nt,CDR3aa,d_gene,abundance,v_gene,len,j_gene
TGTGCCAGCAGCCTCCAAGGGACTAGCGGGTCGGTTGAGCAGTTCTTC,CASSLQGTSGSVEQFF,TRBD2,.,TRBV5-4,16,TRBJ2-1
TGTGCCAGCAGTTACTTTACAGGGGAGGAGGTGAACACTGAAGCTTTCTTT,CASSYFTGEEVNTEAFF,TRBD1,many,TRBV6-6,17,TRBJ1-1
TGTGCCAGCAGCTTTGGAGGAGCTGGGGCCAACGTCCTGACTTTC,CASSFGGAGANVLTF,.,.,TRBV7-9,15,TRBJ2-6
TGTGCCAGCAGCTTAGCCCTGACCAACACCGGGGAGCTGTTTTTT,CASSLALTNTGELFF,.,many,TRBV11-2,15,TRBJ2-2
TGCAGTGCTAATATAGCGGGAGGGGGCGAGCAGTACTTC,CSANIAGGGEQYF,TRBD2,.,TRBV20-1,13,TRBJ2-7
TGTGCCAGCAGTCCGACGGCTACAAAGGCGCAGTTCTTC,CASSPTATKAQFF,.,many,TRBV12-3/TRBV12-4,13,TRBJ2-1
TGTGCCAGCTCACCCGGGACAGATTATGGCTACACCTTC,CASSPGTDYGYTF,TRBD1,many,TRBV18,13,TRBJ1-2
TGTGCCAGCAGCTCCGGACTAGCGGGACTGGAGACCCAGTACTTC,CASSSGLAGLETQYF,TRBD2,many,TRBV7-9,15,TRBJ2-5
TGTGCCAGCAGTTTCCCCGGACTAGGAGAGATCAATGAGCAGTTCTTC,CASSFPGLGEINEQFF,TRBD2,many,TRBV28,16,TRBJ2-1
TGTGCCAGCACCCACCGACAGGGCCCCTACAATGAGCAGTTCTTC,CASTHRQGPYNEQFF,TRBD1,many,TRBV6-1,15,TRBJ2-1
TGCGCCAGCAGCCAACACACTAGCGACCTCTCCTACGAGCAGTACTTC,CASSQHTSDLSYEQYF,TRBD2,few,TRBV4-3,16,TRBJ2-7
TGTGCCAGCGGGGTACGGGGGAATCAGCCCCAGCATTTT,CASGVRGNQPQHF,.,many,TRBV7-9,13,TRBJ1-5
TGTGCCAGTAGTTTTCCCGGGACAGGGGCTCGGGAGCAGTACTTC,CASSFPGTGAREQYF,TRBD1,.,TRBV19,15,TRBJ2-7
TGTGCCAGCAGTCCCTTCTGGGGTGCAGGTGGTTACTACGAGCAGTACTTC,CASSPFWGAGGYYEQYF,.,many,TRBV27,17,TRBJ2-7
TGTGCCAGCAGCGCCGGCCGGGAGGGGTACTTCTACAATGAGCAGTTCTTC,CASSAGREGYFYNEQFF,TRBD2,.,TRBV9,17,TRBJ2-1
TGTGCCAGCAGCTTAGAGTGGGGGACAGGGTATGGCTACACCTTC,CASSLEWGTGYGYTF,TRBD1,.,TRBV7-2,15,TRBJ1-2
TGTGCCAGCAGTTTAGAACAGGGGGGGACAGACACGCAGTATTTT,CASSLEQGGTDTQYF,.,many,TRBV28,15,TRBJ2-3
TGTGCCAGCAGCACAAGGACAGGGGCCTACAATGAGCAGTTCTTC,CASSTRTGAYNEQFF,TRBD1,few,TRBV7-6,15,TRBJ2-1
TGTGCCAGCAAGGACAGTACCTACGAGCAGTACTTC,CASKDSTYEQYF,.,.,TRBV27,12,TRBJ2-7
TGCGCCAGCAAACCGAGGGGCGTTTCGGAGACGGATACGCAGTATTTT,CASKPRGVSETDTQYF,.,.,TRBV5-1,16,TRBJ2-3
TGTGCCAGCAGTTCCTCAGGACAGGGATACTATGGCTACACCTTC,CASSSSGQGYYGYTF,TRBD1,many,TRBV28,15,TRBJ1-2
TGTGCCAGCAGTCCCGGGACATATAGCACAGATACGCAGTATTTT,CASSPGTYSTDTQYF,.,many,TRBV28,15,TRBJ2-3
TGTGCCAGCAGCCCTGGGACTAGCGGGAGGCTAGAGACCCAGTACTTC,CASSPGTSGRLETQYF,TRBD2,.,TRBV3-1,16,TRBJ2-5
TGTGCCAGCAGCGGCGGGACTAGCGGGAGGATGCATACGCAGTATTTT,CASSGGTSGRMHTQYF,TRBD2,many,TRBV7-8,16,TRBJ2-3
TGTGCCAGCAGGTACAGGGGGCCTAACTCCCAAGAGACCCAGTACTTC,CASRYRGPNSQETQYF,TRBD1,many,TRBV7-9,16,TRBJ2-5
TGTGCCAGCAGTTTTACATCCCGGTATGAAGCTTTCTTT,CASSFTSRYEAFF,.,.,TRBV28,13,TRBJ1-1
TGTGCCAGCAAAGCAGAAGGGAGGCGTCAAGAGACCCAGTACTTC,CASKAEGRRQETQYF,.,many,TRBV6-1,15,TRBJ2-5
TGTGCCAGTAGTCCCGGGACCTCGCCGCCCTACGAGCAGTACTTC,CASSPGTSPPYEQYF,.,.,TRBV19,15,TRBJ2-7
TGTGCCAGCACCTGGGGGGGAGGTGAGAACACTGAAGCTTTCTTT,CASTWGGGENTEAFF,.,few,TRBV7-9,15,TRBJ1-1
TGCAGTGCAAACAGGGGCTCCTACGAGCAGTACTTC,CSANRGSYEQYF,TRBD1,few,TRBV20-1,12,TRBJ2-7
TGTGCCAGCAGTTTACCCGGACAGCTGAACACCGGGGAGCTGTTTTTT,CASSLPGQLNTGELFF,.,few,TRBV27,16,TRBJ2-2
TGTGCCAGCAGCCTAATAGGGACAGAAGAGCAGTACTTC,CASSLIGTEEQYF,TRBD1,.,TRBV5-5,13,TRBJ2-7
TGTGCCAGCTCACCACCAGGGATTGAGCAGTTCTTC,CASSPPGIEQFF,.,many,TRBV18,12,TRBJ2-1
TGCGCCAGCAGCCATAGGACATTGAGCTACGAGCAGTACTTC,CASSHRTLSYEQYF,.,few,TRBV4-1,14,TRBJ2-7
TGTGCCAGCAGCTCCAGATTAGCGGAAGACGCCTACGAGCAGTACTTC,CASSSRLAEDAYEQYF,.,.,TRBV11-2,16,TRBJ2-7
TGCAGTGCTAGAGAGGGCGGAGCTTCTACGGGGGAGCAGTACTTC,CSAREGGASTGEQYF,.,many,TRBV20-1,15,TRBJ2-7
TGTGCCAGCAGCCTGGAACCGGCAGATACGCAGTATTTT,CASSLEPADTQYF,.,many,TRBV5-4,13,TRBJ2-3
TGTGCCAGCAGCCCAGGGACTACCCGGGGGGTAGAGACCCAGTACTTC,CASSPGTTRGVETQYF,TRBD2,many,TRBV11-2,16,TRBJ2-5
TGTGCCACCAGCAGAGAGCGGCTGACTAGCGGGAGGGGATCCTACAATGAGCAGTTCTTC,CATSRERLTSGRGSYNEQFF,TRBD2,many,TRBV15,20,TRBJ2-1
TGTGCCAGCAGGGAACAGACAGGCGGGACTGAAGCTTTCTTT,CASREQTGGTEAFF,.,many,TRBV2,14,TRBJ1-1
TGTGCCAGCAGCTTAGATCCTGGAGAGACCCAGTACTTC,CASSLDPGETQYF,.,.,TRBV11-2,13,TRBJ2-5
TGTGCCAGCAGCTTACCAGCGGGAGGGCCCTACGAGCAGTACTTC,CASSLPAGGPYEQYF,TRBD2,many,TRBV7-8,15,TRBJ2-7
TGTGCCACCAGCAGAGATATGAGGCAGGGAGGAAACACCATATATTTT,CATSRDMRQGGNTIYF,.,few,TRBV15,16,TRBJ1-3
TGTGCCAGCAGCGTAAGTGCTAGCGGCTACGAGCAGTACTTC,CASSVSASGYEQYF,TRBD2,.,TRBV9,14,TRBJ2-7
TGTGCCAGCACCTTCACAGGGAACTATGGCTACACCTTC,CASTFTGNYGYTF,.,.,TRBV5-6,13,TRBJ1-2
TGCAGTGCTAGAGATCTTCCACCCTATGGCTACACCTTC,CSARDLPPYGYTF,.,many,TRBV20-1,13,TRBJ1-2
TGCAGTGCCTGGACACCAACTAATGAAAAACTGTTTTTT,CSAWTPTNEKLFF,.,.,TRBV20-1,13,TRBJ1-4
TGTGCCAGTACCCCCACTCCCGGCCTACTATCTGGAAACACCATATATTTT,CASTPTPGLLSGNTIYF,.,.,TRBV19,17,TRBJ1-3
TGTGCCACCAGCCGTGGGACAGGGGGCACAGATACGCAGTATTTT,CATSRGTGGTDTQYF,TRBD1,many,TRBV15,15,TRBJ2-3
TGTGCCAGCAGCCGACTAGCGGGAGTGTACTACGAGCAGTACTTC,CASSRLAGVYYEQYF,TRBD2,.,TRBV7-8,15,TRBJ2-7
TGTGCCAGCAGCTTACCACGACAGGGTGGCACAGATACGCAGTATTTT,CASSLPRQGGTDTQYF,TRBD1,many,TRBV7-2,16,TRBJ2-3
TGTGCCAGCAGCTTACGCGAGAGGGAGACCCAGTACTTC,CASSLRERETQYF,.,many,TRBV7-9,13,TRBJ2-5
TGTGCCAGCAGCCCGGGGAACAGTCGGGGAGATACGCAGTATTTT,CASSPGNSRGDTQYF,.,few,TRBV9,15,TRBJ2-3
TGTGCCACCAGTGACCAAGGGGGTGAAGCTTTCTTT,CATSDQGGEAFF,.,many,TRBV24-1,12,TRBJ1-1
TGTGCCAGCAGCAGAAGGGGATCCGCTCAGCCCCAGCATTTT,CASSRRGSAQPQHF,.,many,TRBV12-3/TRBV12-4,14,TRBJ1-5